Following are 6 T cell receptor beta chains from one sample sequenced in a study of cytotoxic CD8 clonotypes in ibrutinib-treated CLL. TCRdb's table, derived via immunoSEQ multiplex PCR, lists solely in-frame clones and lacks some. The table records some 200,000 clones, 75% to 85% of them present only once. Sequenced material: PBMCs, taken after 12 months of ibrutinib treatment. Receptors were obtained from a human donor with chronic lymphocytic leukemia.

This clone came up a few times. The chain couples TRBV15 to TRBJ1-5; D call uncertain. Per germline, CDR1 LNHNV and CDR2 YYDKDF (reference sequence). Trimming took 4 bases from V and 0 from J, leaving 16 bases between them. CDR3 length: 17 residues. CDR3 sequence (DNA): TGTGCCACCAGCACCGCTCGGACGACTTATAGCAATCAGCCCCAGCATTTT. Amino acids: CATSTARTTYSNQPQHF.

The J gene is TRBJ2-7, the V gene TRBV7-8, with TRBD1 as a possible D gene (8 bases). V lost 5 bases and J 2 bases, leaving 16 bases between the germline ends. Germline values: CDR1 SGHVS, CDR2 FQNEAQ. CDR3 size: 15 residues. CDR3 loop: CASSPWTGTTYEQYF. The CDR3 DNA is TGTGCCAGCAGCCCGTGGACAGGGACTACCTACGAGCAGTACTTC.

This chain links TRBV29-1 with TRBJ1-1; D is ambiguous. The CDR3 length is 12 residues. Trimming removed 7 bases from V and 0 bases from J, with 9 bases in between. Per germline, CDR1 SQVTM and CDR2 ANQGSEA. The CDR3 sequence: CSARHMNTEAFF. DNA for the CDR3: TGCAGCGCTCGACATATGAACACTGAAGCTTTCTTT. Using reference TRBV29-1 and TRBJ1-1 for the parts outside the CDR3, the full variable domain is SAVISQKPSRDICQRGTSLTIQCQVDSQVTMMFWYRQQPGQSLTLIATANQGSEATYESGFVIDKFPISRPNLTFSTLTVSNMSPEDSSIYLCSARHMNTEAFFGQGTRLTVV.

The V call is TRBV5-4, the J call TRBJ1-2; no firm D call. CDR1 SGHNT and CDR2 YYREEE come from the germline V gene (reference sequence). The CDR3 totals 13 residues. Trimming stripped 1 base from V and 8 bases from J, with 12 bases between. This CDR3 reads CASSLMEAGGYTF. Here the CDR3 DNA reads TGTGCCAGCAGCTTGATGGAAGCCGGGGGCTACACCTTC.

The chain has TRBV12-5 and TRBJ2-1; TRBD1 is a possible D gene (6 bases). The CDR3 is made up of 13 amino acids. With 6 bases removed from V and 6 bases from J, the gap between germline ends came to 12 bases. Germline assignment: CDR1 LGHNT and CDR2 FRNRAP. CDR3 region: CASGSTGSNEQFF. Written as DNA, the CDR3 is TGTGCTAGTGGATCGACAGGAAGCAATGAGCAGTTCTTC.

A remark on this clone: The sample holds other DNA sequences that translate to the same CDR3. The DNA for the CDR3 is TGTGCCAGCAGCTTCTCGGGAGAAGAGACCCAGTACTTC. This translates into CASSFSGEETQYF. The chain uses TRBV11-2 and TRBJ2-5, with D possibly matching TRBD2 (6 bases). This CDR3 spans 13 amino acids. Germline CDR1 and CDR2: SGHAT and FQNNGV. V was pared by 3 bases and J by 3 bases, with 8 bases between.